A single sample gave rise to the 25 T cell receptor beta chains below, sequenced in a study of tumour-infiltrating T cells in Burkitt lymphoma. TCRdb keeps only in-frame clones here, not all; method: immunoSEQ multiplex PCR. The table records around 5,600 clones, roughly 16% of them present only once. Material for sequencing was tumor tissue. These receptors all come from a human donor with diffuse large B-cell lymphoma.

The chain is built from TRBV4-2 and TRBJ1-1, with D possibly being TRBD1 (6 bases). This CDR3 is 15 amino acids long. With 0 bases removed from V and 5 bases from J, the gap between germline ends came to 13 bases. Germline V CDR1 and CDR2: LGHNA, YNFKEQ. The CDR3 loop reads CASSQDAQGKTEAFF. The DNA of the CDR3 is TGTGCCAGCAGCCAAGACGCACAGGGTAAAACTGAAGCTTTCTTT.

This clone has more than one count but fewer than ten. The chain is built from TRBV18 and TRBJ1-1; D gene uncertain. V was cut by 3 bases and J by 3 bases, with 8 bases left in between. CDR1 and CDR2 (germline): KGHSH, LQKENI. The CDR3 sequence is 13 residues long. In nucleotides, the CDR3 is TGTGCCAGCTCACCTTCGGCGGACACTGAAGCTTTCTTT. This gives the protein CASSPSADTEAFF.

This clone appeared a few times. V is TRBV10-2 and J is TRBJ1-2; 8 bases are a match to TRBD1. The CDR3 loop spans 14 amino acids. Per germline, CDR1 WSHSY and CDR2 SAAADI. V lost 5 bases and J lost 3; bases outside the gene matches: 5. CDR3 nucleotide sequence: TGCGCCAGCAGTTGGACAGGGCTGGACTATGGCTACACCTTC. Its translation is CASSWTGLDYGYTF.

The CDR3 loop is CASSYDRGGGTEAFF. CDR3 DNA: TGTGCCAGCAGTTACGACAGGGGAGGGGGCACTGAAGCTTTCTTT. The V gene is TRBV6-5, the J gene TRBJ1-1; 8 nucleotides match TRBD1. Germline V gene data show CDR1 as MNHEY and CDR2 as SVGAGI. This CDR3 region has 15 residues. With V trimmed by 2 bases and J by 4 bases, 6 bases remained unmatched.

This clone has a handful of counts. The chain is built from TRBV28 and TRBJ1-5; tentative D call: TRBD1 (5 bases). The V end was cut by 6 bases, the J end by 6 bases, with 15 bases between. Germline V CDR1 and CDR2: MDHEN, SYDVKM. The CDR3 covers 14 residues. The chain's CDR3 is CASSPGGGTQPQHF. The CDR3 DNA reads TGTGCCAGCAGCCCCGGGGGGGGGACTCAGCCCCAGCATTTT.

There are a few counts of this clone. The chain links TRBV19 to TRBJ1-5; D remains ambiguous. Germline CDR1 and CDR2: LNHDA and SQIVND (reference sequence). Trimming cost V 2 bases and J 0 bases, with 11 bases left between them. The CDR3 has 16 residues. The CDR3 reads CASSIITGYSNQPQHF. In nucleotides, the CDR3 is TGTGCCAGTAGTATAATAACTGGTTATAGCAATCAGCCCCAGCATTTT.

The chain links TRBV29-1 to TRBJ2-7, with 7 bases fitting TRBD1. V was pared by 4 bases and J by 9 bases, with 12 bases of the junction left unmatched. The germline V gene has CDR1 SQVTM and CDR2 ANQGSEA. This CDR3 region has 13 residues. CDR3 residues: CSVAGTAQVGQYF. The CDR3 nucleotides read TGCAGCGTTGCTGGGACAGCCCAGGTGGGGCAGTACTTC.

In the case of this clone: A read error may produce the germline difference seen at one junction end. The chain employs TRBV9 and TRBJ1-2; no clear D. Germline CDR1 reads SGDLS; CDR2 reads YYNGEE. The length of the CDR3 is 15 residues. The CDR3 sequence is CASSVGAWPGYGYTF. The CDR3 region has the DNA TGTGCCAGCAGCGTAGGGGCCTGGCCGGGCTATGGCTATACCTTC.

The V and J genes are TRBV2 and TRBJ1-1; no clear D gene. CDR3 length equals 12 residues. Trimming shortened V by 8 bases and J by 1 base, and 8 bases separated the two germline ends. Germline V CDR1 and CDR2: SNHLY, FYNNEI. Written as DNA, the CDR3 is TGTGCCAGCTCCGGGCAGAACACTGAAGCTTTCTTT. It codes for CASSGQNTEAFF.

The chain is built from TRBV20-1 and TRBJ2-7, with D unresolved. Deletions cut 2 bases from V and 4 bases from J, with 6 bases between. This CDR3 contains 11 residues. Germline V gene sequence: CDR1 DFQATT, CDR2 SNEGSKA (reference sequence). The CDR3 here is CSARQWYEQYF. As DNA, the CDR3 is TGCAGTGCTAGACAGTGGTACGAGCAGTACTTC.

This clone was picked up a small number of times. The chain uses TRBV18 and TRBJ1-2, with TRBD1 identical over 11 bases. Losses at the gene ends were 0 bases for V and 7 bases for J; bases not matched to a gene: 4. This CDR3 region has 15 residues. Germline lookup yields CDR1 KGHSH and CDR2 LQKENI. The CDR3 bases are TGTGCCAGCTCACCACCTGGACAGGGGGCGGTTGGCTACACCTTC. Translated, it gives CASSPPGQGAVGYTF.

This chain joins TRBV5-1 and TRBJ2-3; D remains unclear. The germline V gene has CDR1 SGHRS and CDR2 YFSETQ. V was clipped by 0 bases and J by 6 bases, with 11 bases between them. The CDR3 is 14 amino acids. The CDR3 coding sequence is TGCGCCAGCAGCTTGGAGGGCTCGAGCGATACGCAGTATTTT. It encodes CASSLEGSSDTQYF. Full variable domain (outside the CDR3, taken from reference TRBV5-1 and TRBJ2-3): KAGVTQTPRYLIKTRGQQVTLSCSPISGHRSVSWYQQTPGQGLQFLFEYFSETQRNKGNFPGRFSGRQFSNSRSEMNVSTLELGDSALYLCASSLEGSSDTQYFGPGTRLTVL.

This clone was observed a handful of times. This chain links TRBV7-2 with TRBJ2-5; TRBD2 matches 15 bases. This CDR3 has 17 residues. Germline lookup yields CDR1 SGHTA and CDR2 FQGNSA. V shed 3 bases and J 4 bases; nucleotides not matched to a gene: 6. Here the CDR3 DNA reads TGTGCCAGCAGCTTCGGACTAGCGGGAGGGCCGGGAGAGACCCAGTACTTC. Translation: CASSFGLAGGPGETQYF.

The CDR3 nucleotides are TGTGCCAGCAGCGTAGAGGCTAGCGGGATATTAAATGAGCAGTTCTTC. This translates into CASSVEASGILNEQFF. V is TRBV9 and J is TRBJ2-1; 9 nucleotides match TRBD2. The CDR3 is 16 residues long. J lost 7 bases, V lost 0 bases, and 8 bases had no gene match. CDR1 SGDLS and CDR2 YYNGEE come from the germline V gene.

There are a few counts of this clone. At the DNA level, this CDR3 is encoded by other sequences in the same sample as well. The gene calls are TRBV5-1 and TRBJ2-1; D is possibly TRBD2 (6 bases). The CDR3 consists of 15 residues. Trimming left V 0 bases short and J 4 bases short, with 11 bases between. Per germline, CDR1 SGHRS and CDR2 YFSETQ. The CDR3 region has the DNA TGCGCCAGCAGCTTGGCCAGCGGGTCTTACAATGAGCAGTTCTTC. Encoded protein: CASSLASGSYNEQFF.

The genes are TRBV28 and TRBJ2-7, with TRBD2 matching 14 bases. CDR1 is MDHEN and CDR2 is SYDVKM in the germline V gene. The CDR3 totals 14 residues. Trimming removed 8 bases from V and 2 bases from J; junction bases left unmatched: 2. DNA for the CDR3: TGTGCCAGCGAGACTAGCGGGAGGGCCTACGAGCAGTACTTC. It translates to CASETSGRAYEQYF.

The chain combines TRBV10-2 with TRBJ2-7; D is undetermined. Germline CDR1 is WSHSY and CDR2 is SAAADI. The CDR3 totals 14 residues. Trimming cost V 4 bases and J 2 bases, with 12 bases left between them. CDR3 protein: CASSGLQRAYEQYF. CDR3 coding DNA: TGCGCCAGCAGTGGACTCCAGCGCGCCTACGAGCAGTACTTC.

This clone was found a few times. The CDR3, as DNA: TGTGCCAGCAGCTTAACCGGACTAGCGGGAGGCACCGGGGAGCTGTTTTTT. This codes for CASSLTGLAGGTGELFF. V gene TRBV7-3 combines with J gene TRBJ2-2, with 14 bases that match TRBD2. Germline V lookup: CDR1 SGHTA, CDR2 FQGTGA. J lost 4 bases, V lost 0 bases, and 1 base had no gene match. This CDR3 comprises 17 residues.

There are a few counts of this clone. CDR3 coding DNA: TGTGCCAGCAGTGAACAGGTTGCCTACAATGAGCAGTTCTTC. It is translated as CASSEQVAYNEQFF. The V gene is TRBV2, the J gene TRBJ2-1; unclear D gene. Deletions cut 2 bases from V and 2 bases from J, with 7 bases between. The CDR3 has 14 amino acids. Germline V CDR1 and CDR2: SNHLY, FYNNEI.

In its sample, this clone is large. The chain uses TRBV28 and TRBJ2-7, with D possibly called TRBD1 or TRBD2 (5 bases each). CDR3 size: 13 residues. Trimming took off 5 bases at V and 3 bases at J, with 11 bases between the two ends. CDR1 is MDHEN, CDR2 SYDVKM, per germline. The CDR3 coding sequence is TGTGCCAGCAGTCTGGGGGTCCACTACGAGCAGTACTTC. This encodes CASSLGVHYEQYF.

This clone was found a few times. The rearrangement links TRBV28 to TRBJ1-4, with a possible D match to TRBD1 (6 bases). Germline V gene data show CDR1 as MDHEN and CDR2 as SYDVKM. This CDR3 has 15 amino acids. The V gene lost 6 bases and the J gene lost 9 bases, with 20 bases spanning the gap. The CDR3 nucleotides read TGTGCCAGCAGATCCCCGGGGGGGCCTTTTAAAAAACTGTTTTTT. This translates into CASRSPGGPFKKLFF. The full variable domain, with the rest looked up from reference TRBV28 and TRBJ1-4, is DVKVTQSSRYLVKRTGEKVFLECVQDMDHENMFWYRQDPGLGLRLIYFSYDVKMKEKGDIPEGYSVSREKKERFSLILESASTNQTSMYLCASRSPGGPFKKLFFGSGTQLSVL.

The chain carries TRBV5-1 and TRBJ2-3, with D possibly called TRBD1 or TRBD2 (5 bases each). The CDR3 length is 15 residues. The germline V gene encodes CDR1 SGHRS and CDR2 YFSETQ. Trimming shortened V by 6 bases and J by 2 bases, and 16 bases separated the two germline ends. In nucleotides, the CDR3 is TGCGCCAGCACCCGGGGCCGGACCAACACAGATACGCAGTATTTT. As protein: CASTRGRTNTDTQYF.

This clone was observed a handful of times. V and J are TRBV5-6 and TRBJ2-7; TRBD1 aligns across 8 bases. The germline gives CDR1 SGHDT, CDR2 YYEEEE. This CDR3 comprises 14 residues. V was pared by 4 bases and J by 1 base, with 4 bases of the junction left unmatched. The CDR3 DNA reads TGTGCCAGCAGCCAGGACAGGGCTTCCTACGAGCAGTACTTC. It codes for CASSQDRASYEQYF.

V gene TRBV28 combines with J gene TRBJ1-5, with TRBD1 identical over 9 bases. Losses at the gene ends were 7 bases for V and 5 bases for J; bases not matched to a gene: 6. In germline, CDR1 is MDHEN, CDR2 SYDVKM. The CDR3 covers 14 residues. In DNA, the CDR3 is TGTGCCAGCAACCTACAGGGGGCAGATCAGCCCCAGCATTTT. Translation gives CASNLQGADQPQHF.

This clone was detected a few times. The chain links TRBV5-4 to TRBJ1-2; D remains ambiguous. Germline values: CDR1 SGHNT, CDR2 YYREEE (reference sequence). V shed 2 bases and J shed 4 bases, with 9 bases lying between them. The CDR3 has 13 residues. CDR3 DNA: TGTGCCAGCAGCTTTGATACCCTCTATGGCTACACCTTC. As protein: CASSFDTLYGYTF. Supplemented by reference TRBV5-4 and TRBJ1-2, the full variable domain reads ETGVTQSPTHLIKTRGQQVTLRCSSQSGHNTVSWYQQALGQGPQFIFQYYREEENGRGNFPPRFSGLQFPNYSSELNVNALELDDSALYLCASSFDTLYGYTFGSGTRLTVV.